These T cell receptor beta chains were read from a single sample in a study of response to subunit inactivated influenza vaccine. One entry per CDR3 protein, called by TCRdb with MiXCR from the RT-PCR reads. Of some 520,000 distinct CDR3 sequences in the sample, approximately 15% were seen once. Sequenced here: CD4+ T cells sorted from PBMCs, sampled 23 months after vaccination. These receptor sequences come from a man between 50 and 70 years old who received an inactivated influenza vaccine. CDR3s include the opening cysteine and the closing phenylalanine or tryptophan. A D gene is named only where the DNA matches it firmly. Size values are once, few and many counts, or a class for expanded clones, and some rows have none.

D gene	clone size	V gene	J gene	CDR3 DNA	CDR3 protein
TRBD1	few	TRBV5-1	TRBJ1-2	TGCGCCAGCAGCCCGTCGACAGGGGTCTATGGCTACACCTTC	CASSPSTGVYGYTF
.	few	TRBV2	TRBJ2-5	TGTGCCAGCAGTGATGACAGTCAAGAGACCCAGTACTTC	CASSDDSQETQYF
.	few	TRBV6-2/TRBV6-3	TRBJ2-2	TGTGCCAGCAGTCACACGTCCGGGGAGCTGTTTTTT	CASSHTSGELFF
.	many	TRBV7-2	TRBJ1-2	TGTGCCAGCAGCTTAGCCCAGGACTATGGCTACACCTTC	CASSLAQDYGYTF
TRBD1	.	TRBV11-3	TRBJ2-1	TGTGCCAGCAGCTATGACAGGGGCGCCTACAATGAGCAGTTCTTC	CASSYDRGAYNEQFF
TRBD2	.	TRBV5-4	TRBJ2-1	TGTGCCGCGAGGACTAGCGGGAGAAGTTTGGAAAATGAGCAGTTCTTC	CAARTSGRSLENEQFF
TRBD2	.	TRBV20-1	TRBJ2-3	TGCAGTGCTTCCCATAGCGGGAGTGCAGATACGCAGTATTTT	CSASHSGSADTQYF
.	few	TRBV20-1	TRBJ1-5	TGCAGTGCTAGAGATGGTGGGGGCAACAATCAGCCCCAGCATTTT	CSARDGGGNNQPQHF
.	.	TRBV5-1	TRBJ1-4	TGCGCCAGCAGCCGGGGAGAGGGGCATGAAAAACTGTTTTTT	CASSRGEGHEKLFF
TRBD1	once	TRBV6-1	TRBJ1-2	TGTGCCAGCAGGGCGCTAGTGGACAGGGGAGGTTGGGACTATGGCTACACCTTC	CASRALVDRGGWDYGYTF